The 25 T cell receptor beta chains below come from one sample, sequenced in a study of cytomegalovirus exposure and HLA in healthy donors. This PCR relied on a set of 60 Vbeta primers and 13 Jbeta primers. Assay used: immunoSEQ multiplex PCR; TCRdb lists only in-frame clones, some missing. This sample has some 120,000 clones; approximately 80% occur once, and the top ten carry roughly 3.5%. Sequencing used PBMCs. The receptors were gathered from a human donor in good health.

The V call is TRBV23-1, the J call TRBJ1-2, with D perhaps matching TRBD1 (6 bases). TRBV23-1 is sorted into the ORF group, with uncertain function. Deletions cut 0 bases from V and 3 bases from J, with 26 bases between. This CDR3 has 20 amino acids. CDR3 residues: CASSQSQRGIVERPDYGYTF. The CDR3 bases are TGCGCCAGCAGTCAATCTCAAAGGGGGATAGTAGAACGACCAGACTATGGCTACACCTTC.

The rearrangement uses TRBV5-1 and TRBJ2-1; a weak D match, TRBD2 (5 bases). Germline-derived CDR1 and CDR2 are SGHRS and YFSETQ. The CDR3 is 14 amino acids. V lost 4 bases to trimming and J lost 5 bases, with 13 bases between them. CDR3 loop: CASSRDSVDNEQFF. The CDR3 DNA reads TGCGCCAGCAGCAGGGATAGCGTTGACAATGAGCAGTTCTTC.

The V and J genes are TRBV9 and TRBJ1-6; 7 positions match TRBD1. Germline V gene data show CDR1 as SGDLS and CDR2 as YYNGEE. V lost 4 bases to trimming and J lost 5 bases; unmatched junction nucleotides: 6. The CDR3 sequence is 15 residues long. CDR3 sequence reads: CASSSGQTNNSPLHF. CDR3 nucleotides: TGTGCCAGCAGCTCGGGACAGACAAATAATTCACCCCTCCACTTT.

Regarding this clone: At one boundary the junction diverges from the germline segment, which might be a read error. The rearrangement joins TRBV7-7 to TRBJ2-3, with 9 bases aligning to TRBD2. From germline, CDR1 is SSHAT and CDR2 FNYEAQ (reference sequence). This CDR3 has 14 amino acids. CDR3 protein: CASSLAGALDTQYF. The CDR3 region has the DNA TGTGCTAGCAGCTTAGCGGGGGCCTTAGATACGCAGTATTTT.

V gene TRBV7-8 combines with J gene TRBJ2-7; TRBD1 matches 8 bases. V gave up 5 bases and J gave up 9 bases; unmatched junction bases: 18. The V gene's germline CDR1 is SGHVS and CDR2 FQNEAQ. The CDR3 is 16 residues long. The CDR3 DNA follows: TGTGCCAGCAGCATAAGAGCGTCGGACAGGGATCGAGGGCAGTACTTC. Protein sequence: CASSIRASDRDRGQYF.

The chain links TRBV12-5 to TRBJ1-3, with 8 bases aligning to TRBD1. This CDR3 has 16 amino acids. Germline CDR1 reads LGHNT; CDR2 reads FRNRAP. Losses at the gene ends were 4 bases for V and 0 bases for J; bases not matched to a gene: 5. The DNA for the CDR3 is TGTGCTAGTGGTTGGACAGGGCAAAACTCTGGAAACACCATATATTTT. Protein: CASGWTGQNSGNTIYF.

The rearrangement uses TRBV6-5 and TRBJ2-1; weak D call: TRBD2 (5 bases). Germline V CDR1 and CDR2: MNHEY, SVGAGI. The CDR3 is made up of 16 amino acids. V was cut by 2 bases and J by 10 bases, with 21 bases left in between. This CDR3 reads CASSYEGLEPSREQFF. The CDR3, as DNA: TGTGCCAGCAGTTACGAGGGATTGGAACCGTCCAGAGAGCAGTTCTTC.

This chain joins TRBV14 and TRBJ2-5, with D perhaps matching TRBD1 (5 bases). CDR1 and CDR2 from the germline V gene are SGHDN and FVKESK. Deletions cut 0 bases from V and 7 bases from J, with 12 bases between. CDR3 length equals 14 residues. The CDR3 reads CASSQDWQGRTQYF. The CDR3 region has the DNA TGTGCCAGCAGCCAAGACTGGCAGGGAAGGACCCAGTACTTC.

V gene TRBV18 combines with J gene TRBJ2-7, with 10 positions matching TRBD2. CDR3 size: 15 residues. Germline V gives CDR1 KGHSH, CDR2 LQKENI. With 3 bases clipped from V and 3 bases from J, the junction kept 5 bases outside the gene matches. The CDR3 protein is CASSPGLAADYEQYF. Here the CDR3 DNA reads TGTGCCAGCTCACCTGGACTAGCGGCTGACTACGAGCAGTACTTC.

The chain couples TRBV10-3 to TRBJ2-7; 13 bases fit TRBD2. Germline lookup yields CDR1 ENHRY and CDR2 SYGVKD. This CDR3 contains 14 residues. V trimming: 5 bases; J trimming: 3 bases; junction bases outside the gene matches: 1. In DNA, the CDR3 is TGTGCCATCAGTCGGACTAGCGGGAGCTACGAGCAGTACTTC. The encoded protein is CAISRTSGSYEQYF.

This sequence joins TRBV28 and TRBJ1-2, with 8 bases aligning to TRBD1. Germline V CDR1 and CDR2: MDHEN, SYDVKM. This CDR3 is built from 12 residues. The CDR3 DNA is TGTGCAGGACAGGGTCTTAACTATGGCTACACCTTC. Protein product: CAGQGLNYGYTF.

The genes are TRBV6-5 and TRBJ1-6; the match to TRBD1 covers 8 bases. The length of the CDR3 is 15 residues. The V segment lost 4 bases and the J segment 10 bases; nucleotides outside the gene matches: 9. Germline CDR1 MNHEY, CDR2 SVGAGI. The CDR3 DNA follows: TGTGCCAGCAGTTTCGGGACAGGCCAAAAGTCACCCCTCCACTTT. Amino acids: CASSFGTGQKSPLHF.

The rearrangement links TRBV18 to TRBJ2-1, with 7 bases lining up with TRBD2. CDR3 length equals 16 residues. V was clipped by 4 bases and J by 7 bases; unmatched bases: 13. In germline, CDR1 is KGHSH, CDR2 LQKENI. CDR3 loop: CASSLRLASVVNEQFF. As DNA, the CDR3 is TGTGCCAGCTCACTTCGACTAGCATCCGTGGTTAATGAGCAGTTCTTC.

This clone appeared a few times. This chain uses TRBV2 with TRBJ2-2; D unresolved. The CDR3 runs 14 residues. CDR1 is SNHLY, CDR2 FYNNEI, per germline. The germline V and J ends were trimmed by 3 bases and 0 bases, with 5 bases remaining between them. CDR3 sequence (DNA): TGTGCCAGCAGTGAGGAGACGAACACCGGGGAGCTGTTTTTT. Translating it yields CASSEETNTGELFF.

V gene TRBV4-1 combines with J gene TRBJ1-1; possibly TRBD1 for D (6 bases). The V end lost 1 base, the J end lost 3 bases, and 9 bases lay between the germline ends. CDR3 length: 14 amino acids. The germline gives CDR1 MGHRA, CDR2 YSYEKL. In DNA form, the CDR3 reads TGCGCCAGCAGCCAAGGTACAGGGCACACTGAAGCTTTCTTT. Protein product: CASSQGTGHTEAFF.

The chain links TRBV11-2 to TRBJ2-2; D is possibly TRBD2 (5 bases). Germline lookup yields CDR1 SGHAT and CDR2 FQNNGV. The CDR3 consists of 15 residues. Trimming stripped 1 base from V and 2 bases from J, with 8 bases between. The CDR3 bases are TGTGCCAGCAGCTTAGTAGCGACCAACACCGGGGAGCTGTTTTTT. This codes for CASSLVATNTGELFF.

This clone appeared a few times. CDR3 loop: CASSRQGGSTEAFF. CDR3 bases: TGTGCCAGCAGTCGACAGGGAGGAAGCACTGAAGCTTTCTTT. V and J are TRBV28 and TRBJ1-1; 7 positions agree with TRBD1. The V and J ends lost 5 bases and 4 bases, in that order; junction bases with no gene match: 7. The CDR3 contains 14 residues. Germline-derived CDR1 and CDR2 are MDHEN and SYDVKM.

The chain carries TRBV11-2 and TRBJ2-1, with TRBD1 matching 11 bases. Germline V gene data show CDR1 as SGHAT and CDR2 as FQNNGV. The V and J ends lost 6 bases and 7 bases, in that order; junction bases with no gene match: 8. The CDR3 is 15 residues long. CDR3 sequence: CASSREGTGGNEQFF. The CDR3 DNA sequence: TGTGCCAGCAGTCGGGAGGGGACAGGGGGAAATGAGCAGTTCTTC.

This clone was seen once. The chain links TRBV28 to TRBJ1-1; no clear D. Trimming cost V 4 bases and J 1 base, with 13 bases left between them. Per the germline V gene, CDR1 is MDHEN and CDR2 is SYDVKM. The CDR3 runs 15 residues. This chain's CDR3 is CASSSASGGNTEAFF. The CDR3 DNA is TGTGCCAGCAGTTCCGCTTCGGGAGGGAACACTGAAGCTTTCTTT.

Only a few counts were recorded for this clone. The chain employs TRBV19 and TRBJ2-2, with 7 bases matching TRBD2. In germline, CDR1 is LNHDA, CDR2 SQIVND (reference sequence). CDR3 size: 15 residues. After removal of 3 bases from V and 6 bases from J, the junction contained 7 bases not matched to a gene. Written as DNA, the CDR3 is TGTGCCAGTAGTATGGGCGGGAGTAGGGCCGGGGAGCTGTTTTTT. It encodes CASSMGGSRAGELFF.

This clone was seen a single time. V gene TRBV15 combines with J gene TRBJ2-7; 7 positions agree with TRBD2. The V segment lost 6 bases and the J segment 7 bases; nucleotides outside the gene matches: 12. The CDR3 contains 14 residues. Germline CDR1 reads LNHNV; CDR2 reads YYDKDF (reference sequence). The CDR3 DNA reads as TGTGCCACCAGTCTATCGAGCGGGATCGCAGAGCAGTACTTC. Protein sequence: CATSLSSGIAEQYF.

This clone came up a few times. The chain combines TRBV25-1 with TRBJ2-5, with 9 bases lining up with TRBD2. CDR3 size: 16 residues. Looked up from germline, CDR1 is MGHDK and CDR2 is SYGVNS. V was clipped by 5 bases and J by 2 bases; unmatched bases: 9. CDR3 region: CASSQVAGVVQETQYF. CDR3 in DNA: TGTGCCAGCAGTCAGGTAGCGGGAGTGGTTCAAGAGACCCAGTACTTC.

CDR3 sequence: CASSPEGSRRAEAFF. CDR3 bases: TGTGCCAGCAGCCCGGAGGGGTCCCGCCGCGCTGAAGCTTTCTTT. This chain joins TRBV9 and TRBJ1-1; D possibly corresponds to TRBD1 (5 bases). The V gene lost 4 bases and the J gene lost 6 bases, with 19 bases spanning the gap. The germline CDR1 and CDR2 sequences are SGDLS and YYNGEE. The CDR3 sequence is 15 residues long.

The chain joins TRBV7-6 to TRBJ2-5; the match to TRBD1 covers 9 bases. The CDR3 is 17 amino acids. Trimming took 6 bases from V and 7 from J; bases not matched to a gene: 18. The germline V gene encodes CDR1 SGHVS and CDR2 FNYEAQ. CDR3 coding DNA: TGTGCCAGCAGTCTACGGACAGGGGCGCGTGAGGCCACGACCCAGTACTTC. Translated, it gives CASSLRTGAREATTQYF.

This sequence joins TRBV12-5 and TRBJ2-1, with a weak D call TRBD1 (6 bases). This CDR3 has 15 amino acids. Germline CDR1 is LGHNT and CDR2 is FRNRAP. V shed 7 bases and J shed 5 bases, with 18 bases lying between them. The CDR3 DNA reads as TGTGCTAGTGCCCTACAGGCAGGGGCGAACAATGAGCAGTTCTTC. This gives the protein CASALQAGANNEQFF.